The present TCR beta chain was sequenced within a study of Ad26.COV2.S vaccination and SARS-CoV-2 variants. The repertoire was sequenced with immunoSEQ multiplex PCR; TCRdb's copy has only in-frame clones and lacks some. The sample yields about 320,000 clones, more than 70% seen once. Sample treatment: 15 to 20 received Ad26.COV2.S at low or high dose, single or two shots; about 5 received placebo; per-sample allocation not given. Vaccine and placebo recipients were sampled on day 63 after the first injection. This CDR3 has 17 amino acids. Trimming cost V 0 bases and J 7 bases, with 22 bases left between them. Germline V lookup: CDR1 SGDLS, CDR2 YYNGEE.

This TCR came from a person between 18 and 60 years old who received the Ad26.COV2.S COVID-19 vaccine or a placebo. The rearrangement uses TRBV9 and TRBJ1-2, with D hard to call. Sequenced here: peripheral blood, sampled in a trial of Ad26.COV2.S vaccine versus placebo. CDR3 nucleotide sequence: TGTGCCAGCAGCGTAGAGATTCCGGGAGCTCCCGTGGTTGGCTACACCTTC. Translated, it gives CASSVEIPGAPVVGYTF.